This TCR beta chain derives from a study of T cell clones after liver transplantation. Across the study: Timepoints were pre-transplant, pre-withdrawal, and after withdrawal was completed or failed.

Measured with immunoSEQ multiplex PCR; TCRdb has only the in-frame clones, and not every one. The sample consists of 70,000 or so clones, more than 75% of them appearing once. CDR1 is LNHDA, CDR2 SQIVND, per germline (reference sequence). This CDR3 comprises 15 residues. The V segment lost 5 bases and the J segment 3 bases; nucleotides outside the gene matches: 6. This clone appeared a single time. The source of this sequence is a human donor who received a liver transplant. This chain connects TRBV19 to TRBJ2-2; 7 positions match TRBD1. The specimen comprised CD4+ T cells from blood, sampled before liver transplant. CDR3 nucleotide sequence: TGTGCCAGTAGTCCTTGGACAGGCGACACCGGGGAGCTGTTTTTT. Translated, it gives CASSPWTGDTGELFF.